What follows are 22 T cell receptor beta chains derived from one specimen sequenced in a study of CD8+ T cells in alopecia areata. Following RNA extraction, reverse transcription yielded cDNA that acted as the sequencing template. Assay used: immunoSEQ multiplex PCR; TCRdb lists only in-frame clones, some missing. Among around 100,000 clones listed, roughly half were seen once. The source material was CD4+ T cells sorted from blood. These receptors all come from a human donor in good health.

The CDR3 nucleotides are TGTGCCAGCAGTCCCCAGGATGCGTTACAATCTGAGCAGTTCTTC. Protein: CASSPQDALQSEQFF. The chain uses TRBV6-1 and TRBJ2-1; D ambiguous. CDR1 is MNHNS, CDR2 SASEGT, per germline. CDR3 size: 15 residues. V was pared by 5 bases and J by 9 bases, with 20 bases between.

This chain links TRBV4-2 with TRBJ2-1; no firm D call. Germline assignment: CDR1 LGHNA and CDR2 YNFKEQ. CDR3 size: 14 residues. Trimming pared 1 base from V and 6 bases from J, leaving 10 bases between. The CDR3 bases are TGTGCCAGCAGCCAAGCGGGCCCACTCAATGAGCAGTTCTTC. Amino acids: CASSQAGPLNEQFF.

This clone has more than one count but fewer than ten. Its ends do not fully match the called genes, so a read error is possible. The chain has TRBV7-7 and TRBJ2-1; the D gene is possibly TRBD2 (6 bases). There are 14 residues in the CDR3. CDR1 is SSHAT and CDR2 is FNYEAQ in the germline V gene (reference sequence). Here the CDR3 reads CASSPRGTGDEQFF. DNA for the CDR3: TGTGCTAGCAGCCCGCGGGGTACGGGAGATGAGCAGTTCTTC. Full variable domain (missing parts from reference TRBV7-7 and TRBJ2-1): GAGVSQSPRYKVTKRGQDVTLRCDPISSHATLYWYQQALGQGPEFLTYFNYEAQPDKSGLPSDRFSAERPEGSISTLTIQRTEQRDSAMYRCASSPRGTGDEQFFGPGTRLTVL.

This chain uses TRBV5-4 with TRBJ2-7; 11 nucleotides match TRBD2. The CDR3 covers 14 residues. The V segment lost 2 bases and the J segment 4 bases; nucleotides outside the gene matches: 2. In germline, CDR1 is SGHNT, CDR2 YYREEE (reference sequence). CDR3 amino acids: CASSLLAGEYEQYF. The CDR3 nucleotides read TGTGCCAGCAGCTTACTAGCGGGAGAGTACGAGCAGTACTTC. The entire variable domain, with the rest obtained from reference TRBV5-4 and TRBJ2-7, is as follows: ETGVTQSPTHLIKTRGQQVTLRCSSQSGHNTVSWYQQALGQGPQFIFQYYREEENGRGNFPPRFSGLQFPNYSSELNVNALELDDSALYLCASSLLAGEYEQYFGPGTRLTVT.

The rearrangement links TRBV7-2 to TRBJ2-1; 10 bases align to TRBD2. Unmatched junction bases numbered 3, after V lost 5 bases and J lost 2 bases. The CDR3 runs 15 residues. Germline values: CDR1 SGHTA, CDR2 FQGNSA. The CDR3 DNA sequence: TGTGCCAGCAGCCGGAGCGGGGGGGCCTACAATGAGCAGTTCTTC. Protein sequence: CASSRSGGAYNEQFF.

The chain employs TRBV9 and TRBJ2-7; D might be TRBD1 (6 bases). The germline V gene has CDR1 SGDLS and CDR2 YYNGEE. The CDR3 has 12 residues. V was pared by 6 bases and J by 1 base, with 8 bases between. DNA for the CDR3: TGTGCCAGCATCCAGGGGTCCTACGAGCAGTACTTC. Its translation: CASIQGSYEQYF.

The table lists this clone with a count of one. This CDR3 is CAISDPATSNTEAFF. DNA for the CDR3: TGTGCCATCAGTGATCCCGCCACATCGAACACTGAAGCTTTCTTT. The chain links TRBV10-3 to TRBJ1-1, with D uncertain. The V gene's germline CDR1 is ENHRY and CDR2 SYGVKD. Deletions cut 3 bases from V and 1 base from J, with 12 bases between. This CDR3 has 15 amino acids.

This clone came up a few times. The rearrangement uses TRBV5-1 and TRBJ2-7; 8 positions agree with TRBD1. Trimming took 4 bases from V and 7 from J; bases not matched to a gene: 16. The CDR3 extends over 16 amino acids. Germline V gene sequence: CDR1 SGHRS, CDR2 YFSETQ. The CDR3 DNA reads as TGCGCCAGCAGCCTCTTCCCCACCGGGACAGGAGATGAGCAGTACTTC. It translates to CASSLFPTGTGDEQYF.

A few counts support this clone. The CDR3 region has the DNA TGTGCCTGGATTGTGAGCTCTGGAAACACCATATATTTT. As protein: CAWIVSSGNTIYF. This sequence joins TRBV30 and TRBJ1-3, with no clear D. V was cut by 4 bases and J by 0 bases, with 7 bases left in between. Germline-derived CDR1 and CDR2 are GTSNPN and SVGIG (reference sequence). The CDR3 extends over 13 amino acids.

This clone was recorded at least ten times. The chain employs TRBV27 and TRBJ2-3; D is ambiguous. V was clipped by 3 bases and J by 6 bases, with 10 bases between them. The CDR3 totals 13 residues. Per germline, CDR1 MNHEY and CDR2 SMNVEV (reference sequence). CDR3 DNA: TGTGCCAGCAGTTTTACATATCGTGATACGCAGTATTTT. This gives the protein CASSFTYRDTQYF.

This clone was recorded at least ten times. The V and J genes are TRBV5-1 and TRBJ2-3, with 10 positions matching TRBD2. Germline CDR1 and CDR2: SGHRS and YFSETQ. This CDR3 comprises 16 residues. V trimming: 4 bases; J trimming: 6 bases; junction bases outside the gene matches: 11. The CDR3 coding sequence is TGCGCCAGCAGCCTTATCCCCCCTAGCGGGGGTGATACGCAGTATTTT. It is translated as CASSLIPPSGGDTQYF. The whole variable domain, filled in from reference TRBV5-1 and TRBJ2-3, reads KAGVTQTPRYLIKTRGQQVTLSCSPISGHRSVSWYQQTPGQGLQFLFEYFSETQRNKGNFPGRFSGRQFSNSRSEMNVSTLELGDSALYLCASSLIPPSGGDTQYFGPGTRLTVL.

The chain carries TRBV5-1 and TRBJ2-6; 9 nucleotides align to TRBD2. Germline trimming cut 3 bases from V and 0 bases from J; bases unmatched to any gene: 10. CDR1 and CDR2 (germline): SGHRS, YFSETQ. The CDR3 extends over 19 amino acids. CDR3 protein: CASSSLAGGPSSGANVLTF. The CDR3 DNA reads as TGCGCCAGCAGCTCCTTGGCGGGGGGGCCTTCCTCTGGGGCCAACGTCCTGACTTTC.

The chain carries TRBV7-2 and TRBJ2-7, with no clear D. From germline, CDR1 is SGHTA and CDR2 FQGNSA. V lost 5 bases and J lost 12, with 20 bases in between. This CDR3 is built from 13 residues. The CDR3 nucleotides are TGTGCCAGCAGCGTCCCCCCGGCCGGATTCCTGTACTTC. Residues: CASSVPPAGFLYF. Based on the CDR3 plus reference TRBV7-2 and TRBJ2-7, the full variable domain is GAGVSQSPSNKVTEKGKDVELRCDPISGHTALYWYRQSLGQGLEFLIYFQGNSAPDKSGLPSDRFSAERTGGSVSTLTIQRTQQEDSAVYLCASSVPPAGFLYFGPGTRLTVT.

The V gene is TRBV6-5, the J gene TRBJ1-6; D is possibly TRBD1 (5 bases). The CDR3 runs to 15 residues. Germline CDR1 and CDR2: MNHEY and SVGAGI. V was trimmed by 6 bases and J by 8 bases, leaving 17 bases between them. This CDR3 is CASRTQGGSDSPLHF. The CDR3 coding sequence is TGTGCCAGCAGAACTCAGGGTGGCTCGGATTCACCCCTCCACTTT.

This clone was recorded only once. This chain joins TRBV7-2 and TRBJ1-3; D ambiguous. Germline loops: CDR1 SGHTA, CDR2 FQGNSA. Trimming left V 1 base short and J 0 bases short, with 7 bases between. The CDR3 covers 15 residues. This chain's CDR3 is CASSLDGLSGNTIYF. DNA of the CDR3: TGTGCCAGCAGCTTAGATGGACTCTCTGGAAACACCATATATTTT.

The gene calls are TRBV6-1 and TRBJ2-5, with 7 bases aligning to TRBD2. Germline CDR1 MNHNS, CDR2 SASEGT. V lost 0 bases and J lost 5; bases outside the gene matches: 3. The CDR3 spans 14 residues. Written as DNA, the CDR3 is TGTGCCAGCAGTGAAGCGGGACTAAAGGAGACCCAGTACTTC. It encodes CASSEAGLKETQYF.

The chain employs TRBV2 and TRBJ1-2; no definite D call. The germline V gene has CDR1 SNHLY and CDR2 FYNNEI. The CDR3 length is 12 residues. Trimming took off 6 bases at V and 4 bases at J, with 9 bases between the two ends. CDR3 nucleotides: TGTGCCAGCAGGCCGGAGCGCTATGGCTACACCTTC. This sequence encodes CASRPERYGYTF.

The V call is TRBV6-5, the J call TRBJ1-1; D is unresolved. Deletions cut 6 bases from V and 4 bases from J, with 12 bases between. Germline-derived CDR1 and CDR2 are MNHEY and SVGAGI. The CDR3 has 13 amino acids. This CDR3 reads CASSPPSGTEAFF. Here the CDR3 DNA reads TGTGCCAGCAGCCCACCAAGCGGCACTGAAGCTTTCTTT.

This chain joins TRBV27 and TRBJ1-5; no firm D call. Germline values: CDR1 MNHEY, CDR2 SMNVEV (reference sequence). The V end lost 6 bases, the J end lost 0 bases, and 12 bases lay between the germline ends. The CDR3 runs to 15 residues. CDR3 loop: CASRTTQLSNQPQHF. As DNA, the CDR3 is TGTGCCAGCAGGACCACGCAACTTAGCAATCAGCCCCAGCATTTT.

This chain uses TRBV7-9 with TRBJ1-5, with 8 bases fitting TRBD1. This CDR3 is built from 13 residues. CDR1 is SEHNR and CDR2 is FQNEAQ in the germline V gene (reference sequence). J was trimmed by 4 bases and V by 5 bases; bases with no gene match: 1. The CDR3 DNA reads as TGTGCCAGCAGCCGGACAGGGAATCAGCCCCAGCATTTT. Translating gives CASSRTGNQPQHF.

The chain recombines TRBV19 with TRBJ2-2; D gene ambiguous. Looked up from germline, CDR1 is LNHDA and CDR2 is SQIVND (reference sequence). The CDR3 loop spans 14 amino acids. Trimming pared 6 bases from V and 0 bases from J, leaving 8 bases between. The CDR3 is CASRVNPNTGELFF. The CDR3 DNA reads TGTGCCAGTAGGGTAAATCCGAACACCGGGGAGCTGTTTTTT.

This sequence joins TRBV29-1 and TRBJ2-1; 15 positions match TRBD2. V lost 3 bases, J lost 6 bases, and 6 bases stayed unmatched. CDR3 length equals 16 residues. Germline CDR1 reads SQVTM; CDR2 reads ANQGSEA. The CDR3 DNA reads TGCAGCGTTGAGGGACTAGCGGGGGGAAAGGGCAATGAGCAGTTCTTC. Amino acids: CSVEGLAGGKGNEQFF.